Sequencing of this TCR beta chain was carried out in a study of blood T cell repertoires in COVID-19. Study overall: T cells, B-cell-depleted T cells, or PBMCs supplied cDNA or gDNA.

Using immunoSEQ multiplex PCR, the repertoire was profiled, and TCRdb retains in-frame clones only, with some absent. Among about 150,000 clones listed, about 85% were seen once. V was pared by 5 bases and J by 2 bases, with 16 bases between. Germline CDR1 SEHNR, CDR2 FQNEAQ (reference sequence). There are 17 residues in the CDR3. The chain has TRBV7-9 and TRBJ2-6, with D perhaps matching TRBD2 (6 bases). Source material: peripheral blood. This receptor was identified in a woman between 65 and 79 years old with acute or convalescent COVID-19. The CDR3 DNA is TGTGCCAGCAGCAGCCAAGACACTAGCCCTGGGGCCAACGTCCTGACTTTC. It is translated as CASSSQDTSPGANVLTF.